This T cell receptor beta chain was captured by sequencing in a study of blood T cell repertoires in COVID-19. In the study overall: Sources were T cells, B-cell-depleted T cells, or PBMCs; the material itself was cDNA or gDNA.

Method: immunoSEQ multiplex PCR; TCRdb's copy keeps in-frame clones and lacks some. The sample has 90,000 to 120,000 clones, around four fifths seen once; the top ten hold roughly 4%. CDR1 is SGHTA, CDR2 FQGNSA, per germline. The CDR3 is 15 amino acids. The V end lost 1 base, the J end lost 5 bases, and 12 bases lay between the germline ends. The material sequenced was peripheral blood. This sequence originates from a man aged 70 or older with acute or convalescent COVID-19. The chain has TRBV7-2 and TRBJ2-1; D is unresolved. The CDR3, as DNA: TGTGCCAGCAGCTTAGAAGGCGCAGGCCACAATGAGCAGTTCTTC. Translated, it gives CASSLEGAGHNEQFF.